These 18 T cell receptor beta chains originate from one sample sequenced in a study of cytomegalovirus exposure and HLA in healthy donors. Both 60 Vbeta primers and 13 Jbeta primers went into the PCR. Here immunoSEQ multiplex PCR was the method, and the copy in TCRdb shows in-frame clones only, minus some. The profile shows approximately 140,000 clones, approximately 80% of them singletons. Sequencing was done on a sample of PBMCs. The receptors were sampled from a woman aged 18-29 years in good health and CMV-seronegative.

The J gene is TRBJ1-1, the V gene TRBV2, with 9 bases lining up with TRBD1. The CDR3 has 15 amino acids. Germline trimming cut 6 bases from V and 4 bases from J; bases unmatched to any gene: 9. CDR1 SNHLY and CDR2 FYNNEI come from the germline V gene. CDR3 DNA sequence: TGTGCCAGCAGGCCCCTGGACAGGGGCGGCACTGAAGCTTTCTTT. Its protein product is CASRPLDRGGTEAFF.

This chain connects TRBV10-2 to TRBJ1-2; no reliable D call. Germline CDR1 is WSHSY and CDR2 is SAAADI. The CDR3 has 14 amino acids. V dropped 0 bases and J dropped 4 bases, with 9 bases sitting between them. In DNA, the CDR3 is TGCGCCAGCAGTGAGTCTGGACTGAGCTATGGCTACACCTTC. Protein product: CASSESGLSYGYTF.

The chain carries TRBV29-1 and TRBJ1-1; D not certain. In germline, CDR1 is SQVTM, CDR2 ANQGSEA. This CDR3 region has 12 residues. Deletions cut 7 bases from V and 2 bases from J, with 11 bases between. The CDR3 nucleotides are TGCAGCGGTACCCGACTCAACACTGAAGCTTTCTTT. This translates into CSGTRLNTEAFF.

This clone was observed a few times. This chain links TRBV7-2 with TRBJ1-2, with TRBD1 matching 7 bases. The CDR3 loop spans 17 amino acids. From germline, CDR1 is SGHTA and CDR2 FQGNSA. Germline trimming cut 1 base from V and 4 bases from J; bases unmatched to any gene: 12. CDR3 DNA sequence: TGTGCCAGCAGCTTAGATCGAGCAACAGGGGAACGCTATGGCTACACCTTC. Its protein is CASSLDRATGERYGYTF.

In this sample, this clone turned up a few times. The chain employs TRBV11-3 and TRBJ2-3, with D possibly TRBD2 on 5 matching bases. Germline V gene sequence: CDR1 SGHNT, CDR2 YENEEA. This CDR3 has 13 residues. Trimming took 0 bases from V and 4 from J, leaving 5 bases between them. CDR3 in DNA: TGTGCCAGCAGCTTAGATAGCGCAGATACGCAGTATTTT. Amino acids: CASSLDSADTQYF.

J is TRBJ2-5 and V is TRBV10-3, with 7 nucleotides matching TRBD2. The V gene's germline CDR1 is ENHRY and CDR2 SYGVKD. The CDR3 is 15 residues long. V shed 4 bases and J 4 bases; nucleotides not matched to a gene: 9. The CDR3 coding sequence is TGTGCCATCAGTGCACCCCCGGGGAGGGGAGAGACCCAGTACTTC. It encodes CAISAPPGRGETQYF.

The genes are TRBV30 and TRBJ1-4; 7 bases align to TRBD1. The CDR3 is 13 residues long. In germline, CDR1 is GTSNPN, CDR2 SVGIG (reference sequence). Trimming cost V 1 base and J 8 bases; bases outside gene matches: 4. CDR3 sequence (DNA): TGTGCCTGGAGTGCGTGGACAGGAGAAAAACTGTTTTTT. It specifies CAWSAWTGEKLFF.

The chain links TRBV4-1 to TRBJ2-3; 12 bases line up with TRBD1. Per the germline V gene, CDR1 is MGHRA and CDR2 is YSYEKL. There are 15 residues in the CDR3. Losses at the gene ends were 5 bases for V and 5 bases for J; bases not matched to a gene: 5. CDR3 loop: CASSGGQGAGDTQYF. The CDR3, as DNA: TGCGCCAGCAGCGGGGGACAGGGGGCTGGAGATACGCAGTATTTT.

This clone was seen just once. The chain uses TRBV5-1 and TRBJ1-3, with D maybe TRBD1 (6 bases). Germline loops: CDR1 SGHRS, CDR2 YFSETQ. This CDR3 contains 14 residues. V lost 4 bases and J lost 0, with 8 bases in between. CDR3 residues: CASSPDSSGNTIYF. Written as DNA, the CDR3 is TGCGCCAGCAGCCCGGACAGCTCTGGAAACACCATATATTTT.

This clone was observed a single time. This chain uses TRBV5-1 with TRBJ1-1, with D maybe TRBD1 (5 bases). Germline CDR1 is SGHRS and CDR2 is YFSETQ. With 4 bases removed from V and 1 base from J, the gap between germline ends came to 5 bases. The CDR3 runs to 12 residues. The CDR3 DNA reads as TGCGCCAGCAGCCAGGGGAACACTGAAGCTTTCTTT. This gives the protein CASSQGNTEAFF. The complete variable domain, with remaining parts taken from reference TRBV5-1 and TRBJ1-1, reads KAGVTQTPRYLIKTRGQQVTLSCSPISGHRSVSWYQQTPGQGLQFLFEYFSETQRNKGNFPGRFSGRQFSNSRSEMNVSTLELGDSALYLCASSQGNTEAFFGQGTRLTVV.

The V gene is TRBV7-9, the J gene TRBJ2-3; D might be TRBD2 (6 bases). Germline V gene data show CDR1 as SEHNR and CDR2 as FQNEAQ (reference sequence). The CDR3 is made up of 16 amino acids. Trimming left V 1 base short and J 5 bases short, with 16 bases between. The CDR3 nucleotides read TGTGCCAGCAGCTTAGTGACTAGGATTCAGGGAGATACGCAGTATTTT. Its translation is CASSLVTRIQGDTQYF.

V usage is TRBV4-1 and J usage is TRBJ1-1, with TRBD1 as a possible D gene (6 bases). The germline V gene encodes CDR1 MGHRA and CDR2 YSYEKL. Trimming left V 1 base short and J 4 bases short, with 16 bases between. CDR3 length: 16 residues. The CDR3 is CASSQGWGREGTEAFF. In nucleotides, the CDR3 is TGCGCCAGCAGCCAAGGCTGGGGGCGAGAGGGCACTGAAGCTTTCTTT.

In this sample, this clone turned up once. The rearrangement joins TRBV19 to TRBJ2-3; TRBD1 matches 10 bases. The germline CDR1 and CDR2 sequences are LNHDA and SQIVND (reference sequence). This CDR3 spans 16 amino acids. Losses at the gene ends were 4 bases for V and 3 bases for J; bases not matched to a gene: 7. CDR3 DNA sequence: TGTGCCAGTAGTAGCACCGGGACAGGGGTAACAGATACGCAGTATTTT. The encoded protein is CASSSTGTGVTDTQYF. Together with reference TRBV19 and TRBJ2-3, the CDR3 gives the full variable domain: DGGITQSPKYLFRKEGQNVTLSCEQNLNHDAMYWYRQDPGQGLRLIYYSQIVNDFQKGDIAEGYSVSREKKESFPLTVTSAQKNPTAFYLCASSSTGTGVTDTQYFGPGTRLTVL.

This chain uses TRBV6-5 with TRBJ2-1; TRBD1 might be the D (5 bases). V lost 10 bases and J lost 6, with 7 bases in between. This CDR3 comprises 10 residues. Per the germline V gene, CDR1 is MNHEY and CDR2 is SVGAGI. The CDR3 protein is CATGINEQFF. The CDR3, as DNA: TGTGCCACAGGGATCAATGAGCAGTTCTTC.

The CDR3: CASSDLEGSGSYNEQFF. CDR3 in DNA: TGTGCCAGCAGTGACTTAGAGGGAAGTGGCTCCTACAATGAGCAGTTCTTC. This rearrangement joins TRBV25-1 to TRBJ2-1, with a weak D call TRBD2 (5 bases). The germline V and J ends were trimmed by 3 bases and 0 bases, with 15 bases remaining between them. Germline CDR1 reads MGHDK; CDR2 reads SYGVNS. This CDR3 is built from 17 residues. The entire variable domain, with the rest obtained from reference TRBV25-1 and TRBJ2-1, is as follows: EADIYQTPRYLVIGTGKKITLECSQTMGHDKMYWYQQDPGMELHLIHYSYGVNSTEKGDLSSESTVSRIRTEHFPLTLESARPSHTSQYLCASSDLEGSGSYNEQFFGPGTRLTVL.

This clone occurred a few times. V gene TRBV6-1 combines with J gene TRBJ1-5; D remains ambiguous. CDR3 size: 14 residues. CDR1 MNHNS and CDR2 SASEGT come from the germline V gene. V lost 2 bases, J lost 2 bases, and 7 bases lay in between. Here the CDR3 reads CASSERRGNQPQHF. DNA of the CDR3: TGTGCCAGCAGTGAACGGAGGGGCAATCAGCCCCAGCATTTT.

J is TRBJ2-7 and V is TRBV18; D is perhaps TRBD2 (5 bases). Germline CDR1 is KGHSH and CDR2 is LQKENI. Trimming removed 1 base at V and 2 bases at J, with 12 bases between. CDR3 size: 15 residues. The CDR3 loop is CASSPQGSGTYEQYF. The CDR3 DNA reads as TGTGCCAGCTCACCACAGGGCTCCGGGACCTACGAGCAGTACTTC.

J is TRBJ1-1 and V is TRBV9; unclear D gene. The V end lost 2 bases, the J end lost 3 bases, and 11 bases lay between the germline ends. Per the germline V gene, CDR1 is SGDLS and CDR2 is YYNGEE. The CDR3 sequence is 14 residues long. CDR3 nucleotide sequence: TGTGCCAGCAGCGTCCAGTTTGTGGACACTGAAGCTTTCTTT. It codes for CASSVQFVDTEAFF.